This T cell receptor (beta chain) was identified during a study of T cells in Graves' hyperthyroidism and ophthalmopathy. As for the study in general: Blood from the periphery was taken at initial diagnosis, before any treatment. Regarding the study as a whole: Most thyroid-expanded clonotypes above 0.001 were also found in blood.

Stable Graves' hyperthyroidism denoted no ophthalmopathy progression over 18 months. Hyperthyroidism, newly diagnosed and lasting under 2 months, affected patients aged 18 to 65. RNA transcripts served as the template for amplifying TCR beta CDR3 regions. A first-round RT-PCR of the TCR CDR3 used the HTBI primer set. MiXCR, run by TCRdb on the multiplex PCR reads, gives a single entry per CDR3 protein. This table has some 460,000 distinct CDR3 sequences, approximately 14% appearing once. This clonotype was seen ten or more times. As yet, its antigen is unknown. The sequenced sample was blood. The source of this sequence is a young woman with Graves' hyperthyroidism.

CDR3 bases: TGTGCCAGCAGGGCCTCCGGGACTTATGGGAATGAGCAGTTCTTC. Protein sequence: CASRASGTYGNEQFF. The genes are TRBV6-1 and TRBJ2-1; perhaps TRBD2 as D (6 bases). The germline V gene encodes CDR1 MNHNS and CDR2 SASEGT. The CDR3 covers 15 residues. The ends were cut back, 6 bases at V and 7 bases at J, with 19 bases in the middle.